Sequencing of this TCR beta chain was carried out in a study of shared T cell receptors in the human thymus. CDR1 LNHDA and CDR2 SQIVND come from the germline V gene (reference sequence). The CDR3 is made up of 13 amino acids. The V gene lost 6 bases and the J gene lost 4 bases, with 12 bases spanning the gap. The protocol was immunoSEQ multiplex PCR, while the TCRdb copy is restricted to in-frame clones and leaves out a portion. This sample has 700,000 or so clones, with approximately 83% found just once. This sample also appeared in a second study, on human thymus T cells. That work adds: Donors were healthy Finnish infants having corrective surgery for congenital heart defects. The study used thymus tissue resected during corrective heart surgery. V and J gene usage appeared biased in thymic and blood repertoires. Among unrelated individuals, related research reported thymic repertoires that overlapped highly.

The sequence came from a girl under three years old with a congenital heart defect. The J gene is TRBJ1-2, the V gene TRBV19; D possibly corresponds to TRBD1 (5 bases). Sequenced: thymocytes. The CDR3: CASRGGRIYGYTF. The CDR3 DNA is TGTGCCAGTAGGGGGGGAAGAATCTATGGCTACACCTTC.